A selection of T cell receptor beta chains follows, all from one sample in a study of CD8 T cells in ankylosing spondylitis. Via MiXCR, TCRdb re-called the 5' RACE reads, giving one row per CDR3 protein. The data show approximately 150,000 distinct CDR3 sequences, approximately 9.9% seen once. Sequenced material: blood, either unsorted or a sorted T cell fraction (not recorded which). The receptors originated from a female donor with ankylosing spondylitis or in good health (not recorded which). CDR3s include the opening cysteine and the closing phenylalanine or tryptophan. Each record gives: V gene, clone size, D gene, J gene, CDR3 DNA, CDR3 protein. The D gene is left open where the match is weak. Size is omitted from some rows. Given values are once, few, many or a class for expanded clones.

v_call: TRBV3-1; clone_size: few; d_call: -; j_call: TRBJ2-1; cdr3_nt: TGTGCCAGCAGCCCTGCTCAGGGTTCCTACAATGAGCAGTTCTTC; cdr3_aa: CASSPAQGSYNEQFF
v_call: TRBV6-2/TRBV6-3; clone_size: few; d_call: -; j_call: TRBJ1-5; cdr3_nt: TGTGCCAGCAGGCCCCCGGGTCGAGCCGAGCAGCCCCAGCATTTT; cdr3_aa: CASRPPGRAEQPQHF
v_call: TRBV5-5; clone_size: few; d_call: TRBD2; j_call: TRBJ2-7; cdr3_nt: TGTGCCAGCAGTTATCAGGGACTAGCGGGAAGAAGCTCCTACGAGCAGTACTTC; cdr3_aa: CASSYQGLAGRSSYEQYF
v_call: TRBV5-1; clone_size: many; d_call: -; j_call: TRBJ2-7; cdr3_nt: TGCGCCAGCAGGCCCGGGAAATCAGGGGAGCAGTACTTC; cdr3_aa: CASRPGKSGEQYF
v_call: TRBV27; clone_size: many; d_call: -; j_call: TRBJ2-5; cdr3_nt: TGTGCCAGCAGTTTCTCCTTGAGAGAGACCCAGTACTTC; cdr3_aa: CASSFSLRETQYF
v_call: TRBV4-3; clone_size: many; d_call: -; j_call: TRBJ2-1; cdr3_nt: TGCGCCAGCAGCCAAGAATCTGTCCGCTCCTACAATGAGCAGTTCTTC; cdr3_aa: CASSQESVRSYNEQFF
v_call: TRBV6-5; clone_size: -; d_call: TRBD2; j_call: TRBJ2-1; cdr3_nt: TGTGCCAGCAGTTACCGGGGGGGGAATGAGCAGTTCTTC; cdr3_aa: CASSYRGGNEQFF
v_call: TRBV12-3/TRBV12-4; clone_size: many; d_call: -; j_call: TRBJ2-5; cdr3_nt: TGTGCCAGCAGTTCTACGCAGGGGTGGCATTCGGAGACCCAGTACTTC; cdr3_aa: CASSSTQGWHSETQYF
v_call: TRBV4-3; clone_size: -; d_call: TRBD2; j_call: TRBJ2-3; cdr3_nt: TGCGCCAGCAGCCCGGGGGCGGGACTAGCGTGGAAAGATACGCAGTATTTT; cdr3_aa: CASSPGAGLAWKDTQYF
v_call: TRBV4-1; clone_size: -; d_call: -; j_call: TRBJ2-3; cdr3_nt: TGCGCCAGCAGCCACCAGGCGTACGCCCACAACAGGGAGGGGGATAGCACAGATACGCAGTATTTT; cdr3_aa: CASSHQAYAHNREGDSTDTQYF
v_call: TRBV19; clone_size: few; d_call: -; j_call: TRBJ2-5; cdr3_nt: TGTGCCAGTAGCGATCCCGGAAGGGGGTTCCAAGAGACCCAGTACTTC; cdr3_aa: CASSDPGRGFQETQYF
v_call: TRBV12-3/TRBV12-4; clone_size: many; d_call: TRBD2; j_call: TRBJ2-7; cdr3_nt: TGTGCCAGCAGTTTTGGGCTAGCGGGGCTTGGTGGGTACGAGCAGTACTTC; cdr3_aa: CASSFGLAGLGGYEQYF
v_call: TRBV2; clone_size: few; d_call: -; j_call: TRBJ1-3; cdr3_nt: TGTGCCAGCAGTGAAGACAGTTACTCTGGAAACACCATATATTTT; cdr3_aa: CASSEDSYSGNTIYF
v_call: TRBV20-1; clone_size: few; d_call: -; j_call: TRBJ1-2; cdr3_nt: TGCAGTGCGGTAGATGGCAGGGGTAACTATGGCTACACCTTC; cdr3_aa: CSAVDGRGNYGYTF
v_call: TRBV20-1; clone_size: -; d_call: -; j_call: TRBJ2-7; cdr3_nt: TGCAGTGCTAGTGGGGACATAGCCTACGAGCAGTACTTC; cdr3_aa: CSASGDIAYEQYF
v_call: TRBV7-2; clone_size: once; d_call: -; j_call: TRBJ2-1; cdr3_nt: TGTGCCAGCAGCTACCTGGTCGGGAGTCTCAATGAGCAGTTCTTC; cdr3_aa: CASSYLVGSLNEQFF
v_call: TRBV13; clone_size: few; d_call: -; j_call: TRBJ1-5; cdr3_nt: TGTGCCAGCAGCTCAAGGTCCAATCAGCCCCAGCATTTT; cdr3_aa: CASSSRSNQPQHF
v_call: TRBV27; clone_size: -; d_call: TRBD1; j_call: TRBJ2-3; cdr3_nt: TGTGCCAGCAGTTTATCTCAGGGGGGCACAGATACGCAGTATTTT; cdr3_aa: CASSLSQGGTDTQYF
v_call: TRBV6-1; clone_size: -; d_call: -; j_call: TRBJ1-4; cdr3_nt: TGTGCCAGCAGTGAAAGGCAGGGGATAAAACTGTTTTTT; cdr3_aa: CASSERQGIKLFF
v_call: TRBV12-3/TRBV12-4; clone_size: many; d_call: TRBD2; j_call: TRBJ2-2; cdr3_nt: TGTGCCAGCAGCCCATCTGGGGGAGGGACCGGGGAGCTGTTTTTT; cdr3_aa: CASSPSGGGTGELFF
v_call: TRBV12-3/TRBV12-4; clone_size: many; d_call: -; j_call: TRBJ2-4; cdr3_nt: TGTGCCAGCAGTTTAGAGGGTCTCGAAAACATTCAGTACTTC; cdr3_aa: CASSLEGLENIQYF
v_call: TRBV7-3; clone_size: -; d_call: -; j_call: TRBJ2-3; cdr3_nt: TGTGCCAGCAGCTTAGTAGCGGCGGATACGCAGTATTTT; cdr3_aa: CASSLVAADTQYF
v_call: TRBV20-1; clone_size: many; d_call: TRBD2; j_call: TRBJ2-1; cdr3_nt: TGCAGTGCCCAAGCGGGAGGGCCCAACAATGAGCAGTTCTTC; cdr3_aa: CSAQAGGPNNEQFF
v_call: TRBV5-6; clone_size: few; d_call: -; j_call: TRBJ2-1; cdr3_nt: TGTGCCAGCAGACCTCCGGCTAGCCTAGGACGGGAGCAGTTCTTC; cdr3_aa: CASRPPASLGREQFF
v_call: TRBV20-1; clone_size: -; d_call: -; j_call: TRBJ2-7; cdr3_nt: TGCAGTGCTAGGGTGGCTCGGGCCAACTACGAGCAGTACTTC; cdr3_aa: CSARVARANYEQYF
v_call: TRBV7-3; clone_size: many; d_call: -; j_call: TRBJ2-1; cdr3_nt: TGTGCCAGCAGCTTAGTAGGGTCGACACAGGATGAGCAGTTCTTC; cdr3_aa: CASSLVGSTQDEQFF
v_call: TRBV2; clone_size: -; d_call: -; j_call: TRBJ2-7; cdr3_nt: TGTGCCAGCAGTACAGGTTTCTACGAGCAGTACTTC; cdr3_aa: CASSTGFYEQYF
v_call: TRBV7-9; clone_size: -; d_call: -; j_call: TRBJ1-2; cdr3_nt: TGTGCCAGCAGCTCACCGACAGGCTACTATGGCTACACCTTC; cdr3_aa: CASSSPTGYYGYTF
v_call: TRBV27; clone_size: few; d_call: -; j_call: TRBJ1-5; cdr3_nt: TGTGCCAGCAGAGAAGGGACCGGAGGGAGTCAGCCCCAGCATTTT; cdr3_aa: CASREGTGGSQPQHF
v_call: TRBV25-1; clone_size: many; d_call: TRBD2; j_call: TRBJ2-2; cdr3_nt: TGTGCCAGCAGTGCTAGCGGGTCCGGGGAGCTGTTTTTT; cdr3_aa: CASSASGSGELFF
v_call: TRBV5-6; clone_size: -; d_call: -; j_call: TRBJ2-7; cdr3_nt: TGTGCCAGCAGCTCCGCTGGAGGAGACGAGCAGTACTTC; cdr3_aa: CASSSAGGDEQYF
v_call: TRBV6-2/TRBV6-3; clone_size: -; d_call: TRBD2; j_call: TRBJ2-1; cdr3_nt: TGTGCCAGCACCATTTTTTCCGGACTAGCCAGGACTGAGCAGTTCTTC; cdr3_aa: CASTIFSGLARTEQFF
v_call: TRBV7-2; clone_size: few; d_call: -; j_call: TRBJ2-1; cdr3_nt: TGTGCCAGCAGCTTAAACTTAGCGTACTACAATGAGCAGTTCTTC; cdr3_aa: CASSLNLAYYNEQFF
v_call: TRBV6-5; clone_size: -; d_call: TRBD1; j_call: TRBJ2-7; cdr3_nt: TGTGCCAGCAGTTACTCAGGGACAGGCTCCTACGAGCAGTACTTC; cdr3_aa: CASSYSGTGSYEQYF
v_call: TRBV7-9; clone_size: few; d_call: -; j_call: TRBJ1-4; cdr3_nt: TGTGCCAGTCGCCCCCTTGATGCAACTAATGAAAAACTGTTTTTT; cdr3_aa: CASRPLDATNEKLFF
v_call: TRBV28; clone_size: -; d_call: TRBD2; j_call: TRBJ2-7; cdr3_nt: TGTGCCAGCAGTAAGGGACTAGCGGGCCCCTACGAGCAGTACTTC; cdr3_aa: CASSKGLAGPYEQYF
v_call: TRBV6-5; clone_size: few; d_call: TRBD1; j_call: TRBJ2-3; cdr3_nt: TGTGCCAGCAGCCCGGCCGGGACAGGGGCAGATACGCAGTATTTT; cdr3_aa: CASSPAGTGADTQYF
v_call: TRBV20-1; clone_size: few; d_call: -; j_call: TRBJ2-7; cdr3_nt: TGCAGTGCTAGAGATCGGGGACCTCTCTCCTACGAGCAGTACTTC; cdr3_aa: CSARDRGPLSYEQYF
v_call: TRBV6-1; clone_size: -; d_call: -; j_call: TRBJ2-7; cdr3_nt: TGTGCCAGCGGAACCCCTGCCTCCTACGAGCAGTACTTC; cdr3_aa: CASGTPASYEQYF
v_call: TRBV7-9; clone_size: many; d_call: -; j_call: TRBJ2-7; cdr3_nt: TGTGCCAGCAGCTTCGGGCGGATAAACTACGAGCAGTACTTC; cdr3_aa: CASSFGRINYEQYF
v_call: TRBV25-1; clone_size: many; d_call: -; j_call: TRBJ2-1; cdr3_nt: TGTGCCAGCAGTGACTCAGCGAAGGGAGAGGGGGAAGATGAGCAGTTCTTC; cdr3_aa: CASSDSAKGEGEDEQFF
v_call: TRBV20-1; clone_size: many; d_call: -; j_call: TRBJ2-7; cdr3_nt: TGCAGTGCCCAACGGGGTAGGGCCTACGAGCAGTACTTC; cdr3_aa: CSAQRGRAYEQYF
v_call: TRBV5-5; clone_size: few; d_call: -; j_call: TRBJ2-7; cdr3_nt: TGTGCCAGCAGCTTGCACGGTGCCTACGAGCAGTACTTC; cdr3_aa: CASSLHGAYEQYF